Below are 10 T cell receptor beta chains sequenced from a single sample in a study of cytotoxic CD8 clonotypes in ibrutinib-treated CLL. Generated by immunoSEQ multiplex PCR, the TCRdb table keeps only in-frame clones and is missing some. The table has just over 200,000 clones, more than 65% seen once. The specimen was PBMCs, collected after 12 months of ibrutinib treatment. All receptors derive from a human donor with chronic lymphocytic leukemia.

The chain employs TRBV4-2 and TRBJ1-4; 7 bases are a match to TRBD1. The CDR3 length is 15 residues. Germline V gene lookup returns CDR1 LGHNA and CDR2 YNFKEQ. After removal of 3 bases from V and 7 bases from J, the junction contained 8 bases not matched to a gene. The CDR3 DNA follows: TGTGCCAGCAGCCAGACAGGGACCCAGTCTGAAAAACTGTTTTTT. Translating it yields CASSQTGTQSEKLFF.

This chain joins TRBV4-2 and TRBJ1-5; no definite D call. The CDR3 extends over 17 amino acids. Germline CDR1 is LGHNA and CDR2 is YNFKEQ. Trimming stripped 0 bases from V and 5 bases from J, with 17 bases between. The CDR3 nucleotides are TGTGCCAGCAGCCAAGACCCGGACGGTGGCAACGATCAGCCCCAGCATTTT. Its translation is CASSQDPDGGNDQPQHF.

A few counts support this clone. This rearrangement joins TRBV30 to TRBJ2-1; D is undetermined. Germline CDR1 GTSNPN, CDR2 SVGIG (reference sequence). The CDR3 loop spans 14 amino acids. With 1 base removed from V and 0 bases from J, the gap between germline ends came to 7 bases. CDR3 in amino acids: CAWSEIASYNEQFF. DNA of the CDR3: TGTGCCTGGAGTGAAATCGCCTCCTACAATGAGCAGTTCTTC.

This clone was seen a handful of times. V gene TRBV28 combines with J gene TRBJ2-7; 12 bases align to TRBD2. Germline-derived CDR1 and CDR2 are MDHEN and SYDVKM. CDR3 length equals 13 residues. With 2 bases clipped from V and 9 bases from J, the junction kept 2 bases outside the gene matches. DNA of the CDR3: TGTGCCAGCAGTTTAAGACTAGCGGGAGTGCAGTACTTC. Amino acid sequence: CASSLRLAGVQYF.

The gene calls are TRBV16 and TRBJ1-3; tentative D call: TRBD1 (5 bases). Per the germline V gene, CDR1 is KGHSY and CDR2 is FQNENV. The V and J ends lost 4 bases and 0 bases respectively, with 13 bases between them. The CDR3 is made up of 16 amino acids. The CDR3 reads CASSRQQVHSGNTIYF. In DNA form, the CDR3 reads TGTGCCAGCAGCCGTCAACAGGTGCACTCTGGAAACACCATATATTTT.

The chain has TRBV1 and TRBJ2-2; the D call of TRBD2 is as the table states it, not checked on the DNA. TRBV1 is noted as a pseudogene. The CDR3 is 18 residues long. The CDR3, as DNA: TGCACCAGCAGCCAAGAGACTGACCGGGGGGGTCTCACCGGGGAGCTGTTTTTT. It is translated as CTSSQETDRGGLTGELFF.

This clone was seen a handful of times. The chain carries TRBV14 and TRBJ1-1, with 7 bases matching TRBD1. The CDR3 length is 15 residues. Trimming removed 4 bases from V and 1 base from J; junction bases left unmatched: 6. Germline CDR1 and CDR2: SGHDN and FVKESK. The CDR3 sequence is CASSRGQRGNTEAFF. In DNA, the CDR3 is TGTGCCAGCAGCCGGGGACAGCGGGGGAACACTGAAGCTTTCTTT.

The CDR3 DNA reads as TGCGCCAGCAGCCAAGCGCCGGGGACCGAGAGGTATGGCTACACCTTC. This encodes CASSQAPGTERYGYTF. The V and J genes are TRBV4-3 and TRBJ1-2, with D perhaps TRBD1 (5 bases). CDR1 is LGHNA, CDR2 YSLEER, per germline. The CDR3 totals 16 residues. V dropped 1 base and J dropped 5 bases, with 17 bases sitting between them.

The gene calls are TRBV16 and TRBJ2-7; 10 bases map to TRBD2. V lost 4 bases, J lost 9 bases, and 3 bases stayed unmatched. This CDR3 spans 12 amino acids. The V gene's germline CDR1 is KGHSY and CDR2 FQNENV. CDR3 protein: CASSRGTSVQYF. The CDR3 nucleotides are TGTGCCAGCAGCCGCGGGACTAGCGTGCAGTACTTC. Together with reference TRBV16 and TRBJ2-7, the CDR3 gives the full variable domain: GEEVAQTPKHLVRGEGQKAKLYCAPIKGHSYVFWYQQVLKNEFKFLISFQNENVFDETGMPKERFSAKCLPNSPCSLEIQATKLEDSAVYFCASSRGTSVQYFGPGTRLTVT.

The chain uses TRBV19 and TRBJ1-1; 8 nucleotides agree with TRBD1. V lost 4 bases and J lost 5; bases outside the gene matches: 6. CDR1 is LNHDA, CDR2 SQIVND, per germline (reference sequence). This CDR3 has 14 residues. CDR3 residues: CASSTTGDWTEAFF. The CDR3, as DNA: TGTGCCAGTAGTACGACAGGGGATTGGACTGAAGCTTTCTTT. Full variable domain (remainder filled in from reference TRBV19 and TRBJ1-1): DGGITQSPKYLFRKEGQNVTLSCEQNLNHDAMYWYRQDPGQGLRLIYYSQIVNDFQKGDIAEGYSVSREKKESFPLTVTSAQKNPTAFYLCASSTTGDWTEAFFGQGTRLTVV.